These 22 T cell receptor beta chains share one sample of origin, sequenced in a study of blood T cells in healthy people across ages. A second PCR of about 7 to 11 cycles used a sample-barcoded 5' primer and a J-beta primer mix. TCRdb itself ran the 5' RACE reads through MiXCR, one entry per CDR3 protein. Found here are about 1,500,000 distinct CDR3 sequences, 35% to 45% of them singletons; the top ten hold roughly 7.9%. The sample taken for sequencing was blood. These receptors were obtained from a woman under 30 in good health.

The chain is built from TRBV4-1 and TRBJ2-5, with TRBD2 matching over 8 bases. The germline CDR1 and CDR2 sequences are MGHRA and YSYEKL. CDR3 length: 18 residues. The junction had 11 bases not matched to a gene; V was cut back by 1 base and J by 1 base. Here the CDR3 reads CASSQGQSGSGGQETQYF. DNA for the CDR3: TGCGCCAGCAGCCAAGGGCAAAGCGGGAGTGGGGGCCAAGAGACCCAGTACTTC.

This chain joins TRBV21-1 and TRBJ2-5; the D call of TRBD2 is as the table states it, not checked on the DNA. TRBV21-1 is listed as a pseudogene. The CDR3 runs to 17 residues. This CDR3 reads CASSNGFWRVLAETQYF. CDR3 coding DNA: TGTGCCAGCAGCAACGGTTTCTGGAGGGTTCTAGCAGAGACCCAGTACTTC.

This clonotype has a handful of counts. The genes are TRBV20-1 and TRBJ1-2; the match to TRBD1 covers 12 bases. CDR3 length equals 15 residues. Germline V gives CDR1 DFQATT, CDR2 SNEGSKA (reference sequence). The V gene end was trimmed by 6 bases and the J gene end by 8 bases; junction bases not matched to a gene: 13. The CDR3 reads CSARNPGQGAIGYTF. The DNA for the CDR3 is TGCAGTGCCCGTAATCCGGGACAGGGGGCGATAGGCTACACCTTC.

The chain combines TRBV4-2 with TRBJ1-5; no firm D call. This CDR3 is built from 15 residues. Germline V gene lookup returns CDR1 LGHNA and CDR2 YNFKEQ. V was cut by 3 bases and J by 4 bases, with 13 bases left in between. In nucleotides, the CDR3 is TGTGCCAGCAGCCATTCGAGAACCTCAAATCAGCCCCAGCATTTT. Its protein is CASSHSRTSNQPQHF.

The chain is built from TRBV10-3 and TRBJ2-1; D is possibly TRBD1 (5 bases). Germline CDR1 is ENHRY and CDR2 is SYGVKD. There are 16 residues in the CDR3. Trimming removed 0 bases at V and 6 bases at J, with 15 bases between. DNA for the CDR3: TGTGCCATCAGTGAGTCGGGTGGTCCTAGGGGCAATGAGCAGTTCTTC. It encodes CAISESGGPRGNEQFF.

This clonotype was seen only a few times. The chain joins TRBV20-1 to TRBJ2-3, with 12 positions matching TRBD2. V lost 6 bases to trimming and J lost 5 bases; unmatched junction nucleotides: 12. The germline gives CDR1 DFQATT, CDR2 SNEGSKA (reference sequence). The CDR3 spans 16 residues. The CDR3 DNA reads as TGCAGTGCCGAAGGCCGACTAGCGGGGGTCGTAGATACGCAGTATTTT. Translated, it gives CSAEGRLAGVVDTQYF.

The CDR3, as DNA: TGTGCCAGCAACCACAGTGGGCGGAACACTGAAGCTTTCTTT. Translating it yields CASNHSGRNTEAFF. The rearrangement uses TRBV6-5 and TRBJ1-1; no definite D call. The V gene's germline CDR1 is MNHEY and CDR2 SVGAGI. CDR3 length: 14 amino acids. V was shortened by 7 bases and J by 1 base, with 13 bases between the two germline ends.

The CDR3 loop reads CASRPGGYQNIQYF. CDR3 DNA: TGTGCCAGCCGGCCGGGGGGGTATCAAAACATTCAGTACTTC. V is TRBV3-1 and J is TRBJ2-4; 8 bases fit TRBD2. V was clipped by 8 bases and J by 5 bases; unmatched bases: 8. The germline gives CDR1 LGHDT, CDR2 YNNKEL (reference sequence). The CDR3 has 14 residues.

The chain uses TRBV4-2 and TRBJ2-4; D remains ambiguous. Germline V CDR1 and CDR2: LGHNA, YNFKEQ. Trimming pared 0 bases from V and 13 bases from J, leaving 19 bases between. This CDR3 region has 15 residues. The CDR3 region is CASSQDLSALSDQYF. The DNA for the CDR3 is TGTGCCAGCAGCCAAGATCTTTCGGCCTTGAGTGACCAGTACTTC.

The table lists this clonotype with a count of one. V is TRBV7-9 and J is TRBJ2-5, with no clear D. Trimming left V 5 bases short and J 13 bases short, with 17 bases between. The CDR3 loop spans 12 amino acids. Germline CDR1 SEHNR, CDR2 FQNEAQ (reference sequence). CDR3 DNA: TGTGCCAGCAGCCCGTTGCTCGCCGAGCGGTACTTC. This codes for CASSPLLAERYF.

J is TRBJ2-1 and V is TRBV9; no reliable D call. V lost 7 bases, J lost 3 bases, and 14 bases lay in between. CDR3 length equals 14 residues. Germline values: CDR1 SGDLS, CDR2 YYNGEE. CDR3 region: CASSPNAIYNEQFF. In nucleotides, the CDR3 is TGTGCCAGCTCGCCGAACGCGATCTACAATGAGCAGTTCTTC.

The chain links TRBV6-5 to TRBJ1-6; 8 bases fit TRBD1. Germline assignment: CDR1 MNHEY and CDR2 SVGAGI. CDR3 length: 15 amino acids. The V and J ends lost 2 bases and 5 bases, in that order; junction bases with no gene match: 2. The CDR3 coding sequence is TGTGCCAGCAGTTACGACAGGGGTCATAATTCACCCCTCCACTTT. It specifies CASSYDRGHNSPLHF.

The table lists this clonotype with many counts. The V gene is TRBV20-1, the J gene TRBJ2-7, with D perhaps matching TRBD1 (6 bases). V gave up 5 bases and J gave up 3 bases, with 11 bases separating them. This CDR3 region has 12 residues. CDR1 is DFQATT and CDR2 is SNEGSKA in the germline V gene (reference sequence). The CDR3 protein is CSAADRFYEQYF. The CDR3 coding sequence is TGCAGTGCTGCCGACAGGTTCTACGAGCAGTACTTC.

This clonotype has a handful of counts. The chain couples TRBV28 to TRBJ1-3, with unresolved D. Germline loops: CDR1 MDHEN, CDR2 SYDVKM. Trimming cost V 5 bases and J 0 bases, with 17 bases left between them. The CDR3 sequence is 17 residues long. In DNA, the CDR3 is TGTGCCAGCAGTCCCTCTTCTCGATTCGGCTCTGGAAACACCATATATTTT. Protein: CASSPSSRFGSGNTIYF.

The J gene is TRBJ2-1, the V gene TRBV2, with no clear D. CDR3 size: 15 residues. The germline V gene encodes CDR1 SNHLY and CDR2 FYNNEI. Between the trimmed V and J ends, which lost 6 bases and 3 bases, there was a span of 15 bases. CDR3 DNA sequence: TGTGCCAGCAGGGGCCGTGTTCGGGTCTACAATGAGCAGTTCTTC. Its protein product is CASRGRVRVYNEQFF.

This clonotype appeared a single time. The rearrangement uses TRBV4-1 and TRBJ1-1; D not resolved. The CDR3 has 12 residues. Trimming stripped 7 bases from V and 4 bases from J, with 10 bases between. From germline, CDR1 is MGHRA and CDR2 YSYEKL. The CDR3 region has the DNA TGCGCCAGCACCGACTGGCGCACTGAAGCTTTCTTT. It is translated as CASTDWRTEAFF.

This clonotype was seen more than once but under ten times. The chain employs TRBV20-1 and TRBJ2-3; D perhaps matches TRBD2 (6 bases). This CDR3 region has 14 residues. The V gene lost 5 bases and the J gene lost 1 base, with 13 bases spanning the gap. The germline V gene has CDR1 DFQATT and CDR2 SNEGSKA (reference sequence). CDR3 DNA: TGCAGTGCTCCGGCGGCTAGCGGCACAGATACGCAGTATTTT. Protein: CSAPAASGTDTQYF.

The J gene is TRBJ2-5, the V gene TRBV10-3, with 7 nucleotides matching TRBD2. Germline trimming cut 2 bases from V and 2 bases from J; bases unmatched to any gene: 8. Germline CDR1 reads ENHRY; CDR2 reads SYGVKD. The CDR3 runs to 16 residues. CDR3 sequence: CAISEGRTGGQETQYF. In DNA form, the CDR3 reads TGTGCCATCAGTGAGGGTAGGACGGGGGGACAAGAGACCCAGTACTTC.

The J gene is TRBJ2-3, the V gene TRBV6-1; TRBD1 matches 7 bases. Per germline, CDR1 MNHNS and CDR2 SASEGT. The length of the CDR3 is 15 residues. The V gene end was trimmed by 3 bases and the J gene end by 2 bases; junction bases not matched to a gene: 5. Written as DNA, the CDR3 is TGTGCCAGCAGTGATCCACAGGGGTACACAGATACGCAGTATTTT. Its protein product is CASSDPQGYTDTQYF.

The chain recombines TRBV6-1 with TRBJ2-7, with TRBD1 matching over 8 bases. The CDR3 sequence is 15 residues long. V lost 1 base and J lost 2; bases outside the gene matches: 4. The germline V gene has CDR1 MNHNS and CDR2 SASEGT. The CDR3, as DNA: TGTGCCAGCAGTGAAGGACAGGGGAGCCCCTACGAGCAGTACTTC. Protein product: CASSEGQGSPYEQYF.

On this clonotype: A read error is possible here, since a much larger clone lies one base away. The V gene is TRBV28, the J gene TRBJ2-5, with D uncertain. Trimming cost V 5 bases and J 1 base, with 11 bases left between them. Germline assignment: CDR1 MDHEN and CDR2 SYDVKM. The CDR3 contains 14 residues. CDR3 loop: CASSVSPGQETQYF. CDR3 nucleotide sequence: TGTGCCAGCAGTGTATCTCCAGGCCAAGAGACCCAGTACTTC.

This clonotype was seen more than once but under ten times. CDR3 sequence: CSAIAHSYNEQFF. CDR3 bases: TGCAGTGCGATAGCGCACTCCTACAATGAGCAGTTCTTC. This chain uses TRBV20-1 with TRBJ2-1; D may be TRBD2 (5 bases). V shed 6 bases and J shed 0 bases, with 9 bases lying between them. The CDR3 is made up of 13 amino acids. Looked up from germline, CDR1 is DFQATT and CDR2 is SNEGSKA (reference sequence).